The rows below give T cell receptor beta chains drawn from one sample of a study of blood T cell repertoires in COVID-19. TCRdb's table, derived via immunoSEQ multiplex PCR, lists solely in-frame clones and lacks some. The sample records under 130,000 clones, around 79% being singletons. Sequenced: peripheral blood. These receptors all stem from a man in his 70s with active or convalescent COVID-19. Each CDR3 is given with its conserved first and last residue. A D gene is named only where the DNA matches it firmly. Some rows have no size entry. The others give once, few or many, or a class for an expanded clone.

CAISGEGSSYNEQFF TGTGCCATCAGTGGCGAAGGGAGCTCCTACAATGAGCAGTTCTTC TRBJ2-1 . . TRBV10-3
CASSPSQAPEDTIYF TGTGCCAGCAGCCCGAGTCAGGCTCCCGAAGACACCATATATTTT TRBJ1-3 . . TRBV11-2
CASSQGQGAKMRGYTF TGTGCCAGCAGCCAGGGACAGGGGGCGAAGATGCGGGGCTACACCTTC TRBJ1-2 TRBD1 . TRBV3-1/TRBV3-2
CASSLESYSNQPQHF TGTGCCAGCAGCTTGGAAAGCTATAGCAATCAGCCCCAGCATTTT TRBJ1-5 . . TRBV5-6
CASRSQGNTEAFF TGTGCCAGCAGGTCCCAGGGGAACACTGAAGCTTTCTTT TRBJ1-1 . . TRBV12-3/TRBV12-4
CASSPRLGPTGELFF TGTGCCAGCTCACCAAGGCTGGGGCCCACCGGGGAGCTGTTTTTT TRBJ2-2 . . TRBV18
CASTLRTGSGNTIYF TGTGCCAGCACCCTAAGGACAGGCTCTGGAAACACCATATATTTT TRBJ1-3 TRBD1 . TRBV6-4
CASSGTGTGGLRAGYTF TGTGCCAGCAGTGGGACCGGGACAGGGGGCCTACGGGCCGGCTACACCTTC TRBJ1-2 TRBD1 once TRBV5-6
CASSDTGRHTQYF TGTGCCAGCAGCGATACAGGGAGACATACGCAGTATTTT TRBJ2-3 . once TRBV7-3
CASSQDPLGRGDTQYF TGCGCCAGCAGCCAGGACCCTTTGGGGAGGGGGGATACGCAGTATTTT TRBJ2-3 . few TRBV4-1
CASSSPPRSYEQYF TGTGCCAGCAGTTCCCCCCCGCGGTCCTACGAGCAGTACTTC TRBJ2-7 . . TRBV28
CASSFRDSHEQFF TGTGCCAGCAGCTTCCGGGACAGTCATGAGCAGTTCTTC TRBJ2-1 TRBD1 once TRBV5-4
CASSPPTSGDQETQYF TGTGCCAGCTCACCCCCGACTAGCGGGGACCAAGAGACCCAGTACTTC TRBJ2-5 TRBD2 . TRBV18
CASRPEMGRLDQPQHF TGTGCCAGCAGGCCCGAAATGGGGCGTTTAGATCAGCCCCAGCATTTT TRBJ1-5 . . TRBV27
CASSIGGSDYGYTF TGTGCCAGTAGTATAGGCGGGAGCGACTATGGCTACACCTTC TRBJ1-2 . . TRBV19
CASSLQPGDNEQFF TGCGCCAGCAGCTTACAGCCAGGTGACAATGAGCAGTTCTTC TRBJ2-1 . . TRBV5-1
CASSWGHEQYF TGTGCCAGCTCCTGGGGCCACGAGCAGTACTTC TRBJ2-7 . . TRBV21-1
CASSARTRGTEAFF TGTGCCAGCAGCGCGAGGACCAGGGGGACTGAAGCTTTCTTT TRBJ1-1 TRBD1 . TRBV9
CSVAQGSGYGYTF TGCAGCGTCGCCCAGGGCAGTGGTTATGGCTACACCTTC TRBJ1-2 . few TRBV29-1
CASSYSGVVANYGYTF TGTGCCAGCAGTTACTCAGGGGTAGTAGCTAACTATGGCTACACCTTC TRBJ1-2 . . TRBV6-5
CASSSGQGEEKLFF TGTGCCAGCAGCTCGGGACAGGGGGAAGAAAAACTGTTTTTT TRBJ1-4 TRBD1 . TRBV7-9
CASSTLTGTGVGEQYF TGTGCCAGCAGCACCCTAACCGGGACAGGGGTCGGTGAGCAGTACTTC TRBJ2-7 TRBD1 . TRBV13
CASSPPNWETRRRETQYF TGTGCCAGCTCACCACCGAACTGGGAGACTAGACGTCGAGAGACCCAGTACTTC TRBJ2-5 . . TRBV18
CASSELGQFYEQYF TGTGCCAGCAGTGAACTGGGACAGTTCTACGAGCAGTACTTC TRBJ2-7 TRBD1 once TRBV6-1
CSARDRGQAFF TGCAGTGCTAGAGACAGGGGGCAGGCTTTCTTT TRBJ1-1 TRBD1 . TRBV20-1
CARSWGAGGYEQYF TGCGCCCGCAGCTGGGGCGCGGGGGGGTACGAGCAGTACTTC TRBJ2-7 TRBD2 . TRBV5-1
CASRIKDRVTGELFF TGTGCCAGTAGAATAAAGGACAGGGTCACCGGGGAGCTGTTTTTT TRBJ2-2 TRBD1 once TRBV19
CAWTDRGRHNEQFF TGTGCCTGGACCGACAGGGGTCGTCACAATGAGCAGTTCTTC TRBJ2-1 TRBD1 . TRBV30
CASSEAGGYGYTF TGTGCCAGCAGTGAAGCTGGAGGATATGGCTACACCTTC TRBJ1-2 . once TRBV6-1
CSALYNEQFF TGCAGTGCACTTTACAATGAGCAGTTCTTC TRBJ2-1 . . TRBV20-1
CASSQARLGNEQFF TGTGCCAGCAGCCAAGCCCGCCTCGGCAATGAGCAGTTCTTC TRBJ2-1 . . TRBV14
CASSGGGHQPQHF TGTGCCAGCAGTGGGGGGGGCCATCAGCCCCAGCATTTT TRBJ1-5 . . TRBV25-1
CAISAQPPRTGSNSPLHF TGTGCCATCAGTGCACAACCCCCTAGGACAGGGAGTAATTCACCCCTCCACTTT TRBJ1-6 TRBD1 few TRBV10-3
CASSDRGGYTF TGTGCCAGCAGCGACAGGGGAGGCTACACCTTC TRBJ1-2 TRBD1 . TRBV9
CSVATGRGYEQYF TGCAGCGTAGCCACCGGGAGGGGCTACGAGCAGTACTTC TRBJ2-7 TRBD2 once TRBV29-1
CASSPEINTGELFF TGTGCCAGCTCACCGGAGATAAACACCGGGGAGCTGTTTTTT TRBJ2-2 . . TRBV18
CASSPPRPETYEQYF TGTGCCAGCTCACCACCGAGGCCCGAAACCTACGAGCAGTACTTC TRBJ2-7 . . TRBV18
CASSQASVNTEAFF TGTGCCAGCAGCCAAGCGTCCGTGAACACTGAAGCTTTCTTT TRBJ1-1 . . TRBV14
CASRDSSDRAGGYTF TGTGCCAGCAGAGACTCCTCAGACAGGGCAGGTGGCTACACCTTC TRBJ1-2 TRBD1 . TRBV28
CASSYFRTDSDTEAFF TGTGCCAGCAGTTACTTTCGGACAGATTCGGACACTGAAGCTTTCTTT TRBJ1-1 . . TRBV6-5
CASSYLPGQGRREQPQHF TGTGCCAGCAGCTACCTACCGGGACAGGGTAGAAGGGAACAGCCCCAGCATTTT TRBJ1-5 TRBD1 . TRBV5-5
CASKGVGTEAFF TGTGCCAGTAAGGGGGTTGGGACTGAAGCTTTCTTT TRBJ1-1 . . TRBV2
CASSPGLAGGEDEQYF TGTGCCAGCAGCCCTGGACTAGCGGGAGGTGAGGACGAGCAGTACTTC TRBJ2-7 TRBD2 . TRBV5-4
CASRQGLTGELFF TGTGCCAGCCGACAGGGGCTAACCGGGGAGCTGTTTTTT TRBJ2-2 TRBD1 . TRBV2
CASNPIQGANEQYF TGTGCCAGCAACCCAATACAGGGGGCCAACGAGCAGTACTTC TRBJ2-7 TRBD1 . TRBV2
CASSPKDRDTEAFF TGTGCCAGCAGCCCTAAAGACAGGGACACTGAAGCTTTCTTT TRBJ1-1 TRBD1 . TRBV5-4
CAIRTGSSYNSPLHF TGTGCCATTCGGACAGGGAGCTCCTATAATTCACCCCTCCACTTT TRBJ1-6 TRBD1 . TRBV6-6